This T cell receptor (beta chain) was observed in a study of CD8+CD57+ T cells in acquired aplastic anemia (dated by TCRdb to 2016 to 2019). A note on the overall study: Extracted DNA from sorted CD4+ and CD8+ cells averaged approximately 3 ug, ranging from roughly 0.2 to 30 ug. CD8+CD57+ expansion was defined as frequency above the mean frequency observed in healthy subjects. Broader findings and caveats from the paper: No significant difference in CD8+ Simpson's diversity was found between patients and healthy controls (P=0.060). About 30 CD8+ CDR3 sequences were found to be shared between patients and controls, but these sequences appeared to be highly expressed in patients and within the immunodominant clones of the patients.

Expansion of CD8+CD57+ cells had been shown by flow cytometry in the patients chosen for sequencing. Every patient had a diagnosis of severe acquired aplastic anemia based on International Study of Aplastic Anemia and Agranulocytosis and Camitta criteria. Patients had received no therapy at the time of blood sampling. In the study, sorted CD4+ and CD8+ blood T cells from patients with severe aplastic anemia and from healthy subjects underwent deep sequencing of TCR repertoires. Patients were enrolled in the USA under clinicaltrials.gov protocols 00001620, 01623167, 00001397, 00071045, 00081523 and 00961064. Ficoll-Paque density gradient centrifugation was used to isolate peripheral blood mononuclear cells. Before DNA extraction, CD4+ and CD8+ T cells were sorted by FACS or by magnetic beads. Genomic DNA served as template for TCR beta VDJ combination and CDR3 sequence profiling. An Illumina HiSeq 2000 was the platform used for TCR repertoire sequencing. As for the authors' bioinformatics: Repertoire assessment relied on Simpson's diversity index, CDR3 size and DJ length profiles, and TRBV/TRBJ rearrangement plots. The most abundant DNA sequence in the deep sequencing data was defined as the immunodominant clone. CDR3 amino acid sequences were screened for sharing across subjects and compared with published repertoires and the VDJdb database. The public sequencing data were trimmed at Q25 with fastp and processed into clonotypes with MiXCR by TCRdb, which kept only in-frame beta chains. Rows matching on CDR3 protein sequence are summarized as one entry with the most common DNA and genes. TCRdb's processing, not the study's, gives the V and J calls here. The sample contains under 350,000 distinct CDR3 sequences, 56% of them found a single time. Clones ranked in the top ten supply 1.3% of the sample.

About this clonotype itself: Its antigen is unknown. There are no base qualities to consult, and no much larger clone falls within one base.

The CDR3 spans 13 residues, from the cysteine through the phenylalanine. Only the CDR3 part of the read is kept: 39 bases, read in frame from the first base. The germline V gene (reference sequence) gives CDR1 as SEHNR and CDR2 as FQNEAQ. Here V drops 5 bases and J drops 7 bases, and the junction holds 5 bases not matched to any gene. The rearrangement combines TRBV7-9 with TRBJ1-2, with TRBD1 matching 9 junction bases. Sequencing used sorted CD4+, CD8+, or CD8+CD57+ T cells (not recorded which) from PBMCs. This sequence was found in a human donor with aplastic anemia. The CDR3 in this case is CASSIDRGTGYTF. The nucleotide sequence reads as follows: TGTGCCAGCAGCATCGACAGGGGGACTGGCTACACCTTC.